The clone carrying this TCR beta chain turned up a few times. Antigen specificity is unknown. The sample comes from a study of vaccination and CD4 T cells after COVID-19. Study-wide background: Sampling occurred at day 14 and days 161 to 241 post-vaccination in a few convalescent patients. The cells in question were stimulated using overlapping spike peptides derived from SARS-CoV-2, HCoV-NL63, HCoV-OC43 and HCoV-229E.

Looked up from germline, CDR1 is SNHLY and CDR2 is FYNNEI. V was clipped by 7 bases and J by 4 bases; unmatched bases: 6. There are 13 residues in the CDR3. The time point here: late sampling 161 to 241 days after vaccination in three convalescent patients. Documented treatment: roughly nine-day PBMC culture with coronavirus spike peptide pools or control peptides (ViraFEST assay). Scientists ran DNA taken from cultured CD4+ T cells through the Oncomine TCR Beta short-read assay for sequencing. MiXCR, run by TCRdb on the PCR reads, gives a single entry per CDR3 protein. The table includes under 20,000 distinct CDR3 sequences, roughly 40% detected once.

Sample: CD4+ T cells from blood, cultured in vitro, taken about 7 months after SARS-CoV-2 vaccination. The sequence was collected from a human donor who had recovered from COVID-19. The V gene is TRBV2, the J gene TRBJ1-1, with 7 nucleotides matching TRBD1. This CDR3 is CASNRQGSTEAFF. As DNA, the CDR3 is TGTGCCAGCAACCGACAGGGCAGCACTGAAGCTTTCTTT.